This is a list of T cell receptor beta chains from one sample in a study of shared clonotypes between healthy human individuals. Sequencing was performed with immunoSEQ multiplex PCR; in TCRdb, only in-frame clones are kept and a portion is missing. This repertoire shows about 470,000 clones, about four fifths found once; its top ten account for around 14%. The sequenced sample was PBMCs. Every receptor here comes from a woman in her 40s in good health. Some clones in this sample may be carry-over from other donors' samples. Each CDR3 is given with its conserved first and last residue. Fields, in order: CDR3 DNA, CDR3 protein, D gene, V gene, J gene, clone size. The D gene is left open where the match is weak. Clone size is given for some rows only: seen once, a few or many times, or a class if the clone is expanded.

cdr3_nt: TGCAGCGTTGAAAATCCGACAGGGGGCGCGGGGACTGAAGCTTTCTTT; cdr3_aa: CSVENPTGGAGTEAFF; d_call: TRBD1; v_call: TRBV29-1; j_call: TRBJ1-1; clone_size: .
cdr3_nt: TGTGCCACCAGCCTGACAGGGGGAAAACTGTTTTTT; cdr3_aa: CATSLTGGKLFF; d_call: TRBD1; v_call: TRBV15; j_call: TRBJ1-4; clone_size: few
cdr3_nt: TGTGCCAGCAGTGTCGGACATCTTGAAGCTTTCTTT; cdr3_aa: CASSVGHLEAFF; d_call: .; v_call: TRBV28; j_call: TRBJ1-1; clone_size: .
cdr3_nt: TGTGCCAGCAGCCAAGAGTGGACAATCGGGGAGCTGTTTTTT; cdr3_aa: CASSQEWTIGELFF; d_call: .; v_call: TRBV14; j_call: TRBJ2-2; clone_size: .
cdr3_nt: TGTGCCAGCAGCGCAGTCCCGAACACTGAAGCTTTCTTT; cdr3_aa: CASSAVPNTEAFF; d_call: .; v_call: TRBV28; j_call: TRBJ1-1; clone_size: .
cdr3_nt: TGTGCCAGTAGTATTACAGGACCTGTTGAAGCTTTCTTT; cdr3_aa: CASSITGPVEAFF; d_call: .; v_call: TRBV19; j_call: TRBJ1-1; clone_size: few
cdr3_nt: TGTGCCAGCCTGGGCACAAAATCCTACGAGCAGTACTTC; cdr3_aa: CASLGTKSYEQYF; d_call: .; v_call: TRBV7-9; j_call: TRBJ2-7; clone_size: .
cdr3_nt: TGTGCCAGCAAACTTAACTTACAGGGTCCTGCGGGCTACACCTTC; cdr3_aa: CASKLNLQGPAGYTF; d_call: .; v_call: TRBV21-1; j_call: TRBJ1-2; clone_size: .
cdr3_nt: TGCGCCAGCAGCCTAGGGGACAGAGCCTACGAGCAGTACTTC; cdr3_aa: CASSLGDRAYEQYF; d_call: TRBD1; v_call: TRBV5-1; j_call: TRBJ2-7; clone_size: .
cdr3_nt: TGTGCCAGCTCTACGACAGGGGGCCAAGAGACCCAGTACTTC; cdr3_aa: CASSTTGGQETQYF; d_call: TRBD1; v_call: TRBV18; j_call: TRBJ2-5; clone_size: .
cdr3_nt: TGTGCCAGCAGCCTTTGGGGTGCAGCGAACAATGAGCAGTTCTTC; cdr3_aa: CASSLWGAANNEQFF; d_call: .; v_call: TRBV7-9; j_call: TRBJ2-1; clone_size: .
cdr3_nt: TGCGCCAGCAGCCAAGACAACAGGGGCTTCGCAGATACGCAGTATTTT; cdr3_aa: CASSQDNRGFADTQYF; d_call: TRBD1; v_call: TRBV4-3; j_call: TRBJ2-3; clone_size: .
cdr3_nt: TGTGCCAGCAGCAAGAAGGTTCCAGGGGGCTCTGAGACCCAGTACTTC; cdr3_aa: CASSKKVPGGSETQYF; d_call: .; v_call: TRBV21-1; j_call: TRBJ2-5; clone_size: .
cdr3_nt: TGCGCCAGCAGTGAGAACGGGGGAGGGCCGGGAGAGACCCAGTACTTC; cdr3_aa: CASSENGGGPGETQYF; d_call: TRBD2; v_call: TRBV6-4; j_call: TRBJ2-5; clone_size: .
cdr3_nt: TGTGCCAGCAGCGCTAGAGGGACAAGGACCAATGAGCAGTTCTTC; cdr3_aa: CASSARGTRTNEQFF; d_call: .; v_call: TRBV2; j_call: TRBJ2-1; clone_size: .
cdr3_nt: TGCGCCAGCAGCTTGGCCCCAGCAACTAGCGGGAGGTACTACGAGCAGTACTTC; cdr3_aa: CASSLAPATSGRYYEQYF; d_call: TRBD2; v_call: TRBV5-1; j_call: TRBJ2-7; clone_size: .
cdr3_nt: TGTGCCAGCAGTTTAGCGAGGGCCGGCACAGATACGCAGTATTTT; cdr3_aa: CASSLARAGTDTQYF; d_call: .; v_call: TRBV28; j_call: TRBJ2-3; clone_size: .
cdr3_nt: TGTGCCAGCAGCCGGGGGCTAGACACTGAAGCTTTCTTT; cdr3_aa: CASSRGLDTEAFF; d_call: .; v_call: TRBV7-7; j_call: TRBJ1-1; clone_size: .
cdr3_nt: TGTGCCAGCAGTGGTTGGAAAATAGCGGGAGGGCCGAGCGGGGAGCTGTTTTTT; cdr3_aa: CASSGWKIAGGPSGELFF; d_call: TRBD2; v_call: TRBV27; j_call: TRBJ2-2; clone_size: .
cdr3_nt: TGTGCCAGCAAACGGGATTTGGTGGGTGAGCAGTACTTC; cdr3_aa: CASKRDLVGEQYF; d_call: .; v_call: TRBV28; j_call: TRBJ2-7; clone_size: .
cdr3_nt: TGCGCCAGCAGCTTAACAGGGAACACTGAAGCTTTCTTT; cdr3_aa: CASSLTGNTEAFF; d_call: .; v_call: TRBV5-1; j_call: TRBJ1-1; clone_size: .
cdr3_nt: TGTGCCAGCAGCTTAGGGATGAGCACTAATGAAAAACTGTTTTTT; cdr3_aa: CASSLGMSTNEKLFF; d_call: .; v_call: TRBV5-8; j_call: TRBJ1-4; clone_size: few
cdr3_nt: TGTGCCAGCAGCTATTATCGCGGGAGGCGAATCTACAATGAGCAGTTCTTC; cdr3_aa: CASSYYRGRRIYNEQFF; d_call: TRBD2; v_call: TRBV11-2; j_call: TRBJ2-1; clone_size: .
cdr3_nt: TGTGCCAGCAGAGAGAGTGCCTGGGGCACAGATACGCAGTATTTT; cdr3_aa: CASRESAWGTDTQYF; d_call: .; v_call: TRBV6-6; j_call: TRBJ2-3; clone_size: once
cdr3_nt: TGTGCCAGCAGCTTAAGAGACAGGCGCTACGAGCAGTACTTC; cdr3_aa: CASSLRDRRYEQYF; d_call: .; v_call: TRBV7-2; j_call: TRBJ2-7; clone_size: .
cdr3_nt: TGTGCCAGCAGTGACTCGGGGACAGGGGCGGATGGCTACACCTTC; cdr3_aa: CASSDSGTGADGYTF; d_call: TRBD1; v_call: TRBV6-4; j_call: TRBJ1-2; clone_size: .
cdr3_nt: TGTGCCTGGAGGGGACTAGCTCTTTTATCTCCGTATTTT; cdr3_aa: CAWRGLALLSPYF; d_call: TRBD2; v_call: TRBV30; j_call: TRBJ2-3; clone_size: .
cdr3_nt: TGCAGCGTTGAGGACAAGCCTAATGAAAAACTGTTTTTT; cdr3_aa: CSVEDKPNEKLFF; d_call: .; v_call: TRBV29-1; j_call: TRBJ1-4; clone_size: .
cdr3_nt: TGCGCCAGCAGCTTGATGTTCCTGGAGGAGACTGAAGCTTTCTTT; cdr3_aa: CASSLMFLEETEAFF; d_call: .; v_call: TRBV5-1; j_call: TRBJ1-1; clone_size: .
cdr3_nt: TGCGCCAGCAGCTCCAGCGGGAGGGGGGGATACAATGAGCAGTTCTTC; cdr3_aa: CASSSSGRGGYNEQFF; d_call: TRBD2; v_call: TRBV10-2; j_call: TRBJ2-1; clone_size: .
cdr3_nt: TGTGCCAGCAGTGACCCAGCCTTTGGCTACACCTTC; cdr3_aa: CASSDPAFGYTF; d_call: .; v_call: TRBV6-1; j_call: TRBJ1-2; clone_size: .